This T cell receptor beta chain was found in a study of blood T cells in healthy people across ages. Study-wide results and caveats: The study lacked donor CMV status, which possibly confounded expanded clonotype changes.

A second about 6 to 11 cycle PCR used barcoded and J-beta primers. Each cDNA molecule was tagged by a template-switch adaptor with 12 random nucleotides. TCRdb re-analysed the 5' RACE reads in MiXCR, keeping a single row per CDR3 protein. The data contain 800,000 to 950,000 distinct CDR3 sequences, 45% to 50% of them singletons. CDR3 length: 15 amino acids. Trimming took off 2 bases at V and 8 bases at J, with 13 bases between the two ends. Germline CDR1 reads KGHSH; CDR2 reads LQKENI. As for this clonotype: The antigen is unknown.

The chain uses TRBV18 and TRBJ1-6; possibly TRBD1 for D (5 bases). The sequence derives from a man aged 25-40 years in good health. Specimen: blood. CDR3 in amino acids: CASSPNGGYDSPLHF. The CDR3 coding sequence is TGTGCCAGCTCACCAAACGGGGGGTATGATTCACCCCTCCACTTT.